Below, 9 T cell receptor beta chains from the same sample are listed, as sequenced in a study of cytomegalovirus exposure and HLA in healthy donors. It was with 60 Vbeta and 13 Jbeta primers that the PCR ran. Assay used: immunoSEQ multiplex PCR; TCRdb lists only in-frame clones, some missing. The sample lists some 140,000 clones; around four fifths were seen once. Sequencing used PBMCs. The receptors were gathered from a woman in her fifties or sixties in good health and CMV-seropositive.

The DNA of the CDR3 is TGTGCCAGCAGCTTAGAGACAGGGGGTCAGCCCCAGCATTTT. Residues: CASSLETGGQPQHF. The rearrangement joins TRBV7-9 to TRBJ1-5, with 9 bases fitting TRBD1. There are 14 residues in the CDR3. CDR1 is SEHNR, CDR2 FQNEAQ, per germline (reference sequence). V shed 1 base and J 6 bases; nucleotides not matched to a gene: 1.

The chain recombines TRBV9 with TRBJ2-5; 7 nucleotides agree with TRBD2. This CDR3 has 13 amino acids. V lost 4 bases and J lost 5; bases outside the gene matches: 5. Germline V gene sequence: CDR1 SGDLS, CDR2 YYNGEE. CDR3 loop: CASSLVGGETQYF. In nucleotides, the CDR3 is TGTGCCAGCAGCCTGGTCGGGGGGGAGACCCAGTACTTC.

V usage is TRBV7-3 and J usage is TRBJ1-1; D is perhaps TRBD1 (6 bases). V lost 1 base and J 1 base, leaving 10 bases between the germline ends. Germline V gene data show CDR1 as SGHTA and CDR2 as FQGTGA. This CDR3 spans 15 amino acids. The CDR3 loop reads CASSLMDRGNTEAFF. The CDR3 DNA reads TGTGCCAGCAGCTTAATGGACAGAGGGAACACTGAAGCTTTCTTT.

The J gene is TRBJ2-5, the V gene TRBV11-1; TRBD2 is a possible D gene (6 bases). Trimming pared 5 bases from V and 5 bases from J, leaving 18 bases between. The CDR3 covers 15 residues. Germline CDR1 and CDR2: SGHAT and FQDESV (reference sequence). CDR3 nucleotide sequence: TGTGCCAGCAGCCCGGAGGGTCGGGGTTGGGAGACCCAGTACTTC. Protein: CASSPEGRGWETQYF.

Here the CDR3 DNA reads TGTGCCAGCAGCTCCAAAGGGACAGGGATCGAGCAGTACTTC. This sequence encodes CASSSKGTGIEQYF. This rearrangement joins TRBV13 to TRBJ2-7; 9 bases are shared with TRBD1. Trimming cost V 4 bases and J 6 bases; bases outside gene matches: 7. The germline V gene encodes CDR1 PRHDT and CDR2 FYEKMQ (reference sequence). CDR3 length equals 14 residues.

This clone has more than one count but fewer than ten. This chain joins TRBV7-9 and TRBJ1-6; TRBD1 is a possible D gene (5 bases). The germline CDR1 and CDR2 sequences are SEHNR and FQNEAQ (reference sequence). The germline V and J ends were trimmed by 2 bases and 10 bases, with 15 bases remaining between them. The CDR3 totals 15 residues. This chain's CDR3 is CASSLSVGERSPLHF. DNA of the CDR3: TGTGCCAGCAGCTTATCTGTAGGGGAAAGGTCACCCCTCCACTTT.

The genes are TRBV5-1 and TRBJ2-3; TRBD1 is a possible D gene (5 bases). The CDR3 is made up of 14 amino acids. V was clipped by 0 bases and J by 3 bases, with 8 bases between them. Germline CDR1 SGHRS, CDR2 YFSETQ. This CDR3 reads CASSLGQKTDTQYF. CDR3 sequence (DNA): TGCGCCAGCAGCTTGGGACAGAAGACAGATACGCAGTATTTT.

This clone appeared a single time. The V gene is TRBV4-3, the J gene TRBJ2-3; 8 nucleotides align to TRBD2. CDR1 is LGHNA and CDR2 is YSLEER in the germline V gene. This CDR3 contains 16 residues. J gave up 1 base and V 0 bases, and 3 bases lay outside the gene matches. The CDR3 is CASSQDGTRGTDTQYF. The CDR3 DNA sequence: TGCGCCAGCAGCCAAGACGGGACTAGGGGCACAGATACGCAGTATTTT.

About this clone: An end of the junction does not agree with germline; a read error may underlie this. The J gene is TRBJ2-5, the V gene TRBV7-7; 10 bases agree with TRBD1. Germline V gene sequence: CDR1 SSHAT, CDR2 FNYEAQ (reference sequence). The CDR3 consists of 16 residues. The CDR3 bases are TGTGCTAGCAGCGCTCGCGCCTCGGGACAGGGGGAGACCCAGTACTTC. Translating it yields CASSARASGQGETQYF.